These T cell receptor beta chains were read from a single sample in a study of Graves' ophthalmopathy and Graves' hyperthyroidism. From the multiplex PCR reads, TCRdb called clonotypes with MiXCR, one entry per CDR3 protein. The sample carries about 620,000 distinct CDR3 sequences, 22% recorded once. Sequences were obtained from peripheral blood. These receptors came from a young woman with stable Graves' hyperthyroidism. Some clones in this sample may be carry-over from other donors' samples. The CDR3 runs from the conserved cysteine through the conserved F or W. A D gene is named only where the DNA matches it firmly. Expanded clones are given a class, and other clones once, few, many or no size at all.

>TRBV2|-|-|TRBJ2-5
TGTGCCAGCACCCTACTAGGACTCCCAGAGACCCAGTACTTC
CASTLLGLPETQYF
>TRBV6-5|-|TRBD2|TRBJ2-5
TGTGCCAGCAGTTATTCGGAGCGGGGGGGCCCCCAAGAGACCCAGTACTTC
CASSYSERGGPQETQYF
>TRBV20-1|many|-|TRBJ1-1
TGCAGTGCTACGATGACACCGATTCAGGAAGCTTTCTTT
CSATMTPIQEAFF
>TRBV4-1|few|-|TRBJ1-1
TGCGCCAGCAGCCAAGAGGGGGCCAAGGCTTTCTTT
CASSQEGAKAFF
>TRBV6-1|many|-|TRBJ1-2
TGTGCCAGCAGGGCAGGGCAAAATAACTATGGCTACACCTTC
CASRAGQNNYGYTF
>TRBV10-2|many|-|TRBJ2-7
TGCGCCAGCAGTGATTCCCTGACAGTCTTCGAGCAGTACTTC
CASSDSLTVFEQYF
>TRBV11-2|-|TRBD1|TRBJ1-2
TGTGCCAGCAGCCCGGGTGGGACAGATACTCCCTTCTTC
CASSPGGTDTPFF
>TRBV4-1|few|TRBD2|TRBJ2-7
TGCGCCAGCAGCCAAGATCCAACTAGCGCAACCTACGAGCAGTACTTC
CASSQDPTSATYEQYF
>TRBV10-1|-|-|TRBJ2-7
TGCGCCAGCAGTGAGTGGAGGGGCTACGAGCAGTACTTC
CASSEWRGYEQYF
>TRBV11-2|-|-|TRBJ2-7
TGTGCCAGCAGCTTATCACAGGAGTACTACGAGCAGTACTTC
CASSLSQEYYEQYF
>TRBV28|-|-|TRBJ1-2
TGTGCCAGCCGGGGCTCCTTCTATGGCTACACCTTC
CASRGSFYGYTF
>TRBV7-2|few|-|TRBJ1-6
TGTGCCTGCAGTAGCCTTGGGGCGCAAAATTCAGCCCTCCACTTT
CACSSLGAQNSALHF
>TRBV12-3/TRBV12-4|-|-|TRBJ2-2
TGTGCCAGCAGCGACAGGTGGTTCACCGGGGAGCTGTTTTTT
CASSDRWFTGELFF
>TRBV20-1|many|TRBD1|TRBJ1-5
TGCAGTGCTAGCTCGGATCGGGGGACAGTCAATCAGCCCCAGCATTTT
CSASSDRGTVNQPQHF
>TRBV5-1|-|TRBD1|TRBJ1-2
TGCGCCAGCAGCTTTCAGGGGGCCTCAGAAGGCTACACCTTC
CASSFQGASEGYTF
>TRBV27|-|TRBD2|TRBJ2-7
TGTGCCAGCAGTCCTCTAGCGGGAGGGTACTCCTACGAGCAGTACTTC
CASSPLAGGYSYEQYF
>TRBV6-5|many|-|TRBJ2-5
TGTGCCAGCAGTTACGCAGGGTCTGGCGAGACCCAGTACTTC
CASSYAGSGETQYF
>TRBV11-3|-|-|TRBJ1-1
TGTGCCAGCAGCAGAAAGGAGAACACTGAAGCTTTCTTT
CASSRKENTEAFF
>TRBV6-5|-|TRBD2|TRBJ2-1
TGTGCCAGCAGCTTATGGCGGGAGGGCCCCTACAATGAGCAGTTCTTC
CASSLWREGPYNEQFF
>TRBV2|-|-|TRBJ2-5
TGTGCCAGCAGTGGGAGCAGGGAAGGGACCCAGTACTTC
CASSGSREGTQYF
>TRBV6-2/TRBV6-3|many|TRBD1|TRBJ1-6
TGTGCCAGCAGAAGTCAGGGGGATTCACCCCTCCACTTT
CASRSQGDSPLHF
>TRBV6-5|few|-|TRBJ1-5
TGTGCCAGCAGTTACTCGTCCACAACCGATCAGCCCCAGCATTTT
CASSYSSTTDQPQHF
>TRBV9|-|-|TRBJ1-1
TGTGCCAGCAGCTATGACAGTGCCACTGAAGCTTTCTTT
CASSYDSATEAFF
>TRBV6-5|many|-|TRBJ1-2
TGTGCCAGCAGTTACCCCGGGGCAGGGAGCTATGGCTACACCTTC
CASSYPGAGSYGYTF
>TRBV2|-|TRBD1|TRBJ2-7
TGTGCCAGCAGAGGGGGACAGGGATCCTACGAGCAGTACTTC
CASRGGQGSYEQYF
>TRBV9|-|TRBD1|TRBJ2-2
TGTGCCAGCAGCGTAGGTGGACAGGGGGCCGGGGAGCTGTTTTTT
CASSVGGQGAGELFF
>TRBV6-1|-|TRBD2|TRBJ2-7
TGTGCCAGCAGCACCCGGACTAGTCGAGGGGAGCAGTACTTC
CASSTRTSRGEQYF
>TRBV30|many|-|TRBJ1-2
TGTGCCTGGAGACGGCAGGTTATCTATGGCTACACCTTC
CAWRRQVIYGYTF
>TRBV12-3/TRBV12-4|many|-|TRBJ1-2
TGTGCCGGCAGTTTAGACAGGAACTATGGCTACACCTTC
CAGSLDRNYGYTF
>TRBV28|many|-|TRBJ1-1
TGTGCCAGCAGGAGAGTTGGACGGCGGAACACTGAAGCTTTCTTT
CASRRVGRRNTEAFF
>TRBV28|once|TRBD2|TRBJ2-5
TGTGCCAGCAGAGCCCGCGGGACTAGCGGGGGGGCTAAGACCCAGTACTTC
CASRARGTSGGAKTQYF
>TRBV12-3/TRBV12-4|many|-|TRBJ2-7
TGTGCCAGCAGTTTTGGTTATATTGGGACCCTCCGGGGGTACGAGCAGTACTTC
CASSFGYIGTLRGYEQYF
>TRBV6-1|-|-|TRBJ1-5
TGTGCCAGCAGTGATCATCCAGGGGGCAATCAGCCCCAGCATTTT
CASSDHPGGNQPQHF
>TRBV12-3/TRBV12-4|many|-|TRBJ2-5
TGTGCCAGCAGGGGGGTGGGGGTGCAAGAGACCCAGTACTTC
CASRGVGVQETQYF
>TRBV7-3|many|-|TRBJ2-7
TGTGCCAGCAGCGCCGCGGAAGGGTCCGAGCAGTACTTC
CASSAAEGSEQYF
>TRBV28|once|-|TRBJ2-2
TGTGCCAGCACGCAAAGGGCCGGGGAGCTGTTTTTT
CASTQRAGELFF